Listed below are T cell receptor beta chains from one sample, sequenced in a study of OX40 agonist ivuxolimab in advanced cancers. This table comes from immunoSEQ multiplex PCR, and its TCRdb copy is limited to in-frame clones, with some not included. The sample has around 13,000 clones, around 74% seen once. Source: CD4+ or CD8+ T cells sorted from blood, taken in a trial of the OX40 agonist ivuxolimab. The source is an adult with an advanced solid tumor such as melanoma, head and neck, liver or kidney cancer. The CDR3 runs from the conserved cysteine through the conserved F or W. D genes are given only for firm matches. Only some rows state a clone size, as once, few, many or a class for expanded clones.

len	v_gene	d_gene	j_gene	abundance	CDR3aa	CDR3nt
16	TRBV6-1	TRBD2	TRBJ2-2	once	CASSEVIAGGVGELFF	TGTGCCAGCAGTGAGGTTATAGCGGGAGGAGTCGGGGAGCTGTTTTTT
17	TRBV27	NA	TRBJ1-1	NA	CASSLKTGGRMNTEAFF	TGTGCCAGCAGTTTAAAGACGGGGGGCCGGATGAACACTGAAGCTTTCTTT
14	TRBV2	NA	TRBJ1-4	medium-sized	CASSEDATNEKLFF	TGTGCCAGCAGTGAAGATGCAACTAATGAAAAACTGTTTTTT
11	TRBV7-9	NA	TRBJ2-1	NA	CASSLGNEQFF	TGTGCCAGCAGCTTGGGGAATGAGCAGTTCTTC
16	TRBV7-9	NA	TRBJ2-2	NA	CASSLVADRTTGELFF	TGTGCCAGCAGCTTAGTGGCGGACCGAACGACCGGGGAGCTGTTTTTT
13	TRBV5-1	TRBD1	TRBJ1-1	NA	CASSPGGGTEAFF	TGCGCCAGCAGCCCAGGGGGAGGCACTGAAGCTTTCTTT
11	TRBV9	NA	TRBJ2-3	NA	CASSDTTAQYF	TGTGCCAGCAGCGACACGACAGCGCAGTATTTT
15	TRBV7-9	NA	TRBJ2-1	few	CASSLVSGSYNEQFF	TGTGCCAGCAGCTTAGTGTCGGGATCCTACAATGAGCAGTTCTTC
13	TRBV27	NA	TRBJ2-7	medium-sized	CASSLSRLGEQYF	TGTGCCAGCAGTTTATCGAGGCTTGGCGAGCAGTACTTC
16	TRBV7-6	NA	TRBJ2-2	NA	CASSFGEGHYGGELFF	TGTGCCAGCAGCTTCGGGGAAGGGCACTACGGGGGGGAGCTGTTTTTT
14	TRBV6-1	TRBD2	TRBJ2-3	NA	CASSELAGADTQYF	TGTGCCAGCAGTGAACTAGCGGGAGCAGATACGCAGTATTTT
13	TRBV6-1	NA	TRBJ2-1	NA	CASSDVGVGEQFF	TGTGCCAGCAGTGACGTTGGGGTCGGGGAGCAGTTCTTC
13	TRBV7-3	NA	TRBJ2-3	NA	CASGAGMTDTQYF	TGTGCCAGCGGGGCAGGGATGACAGATACGCAGTATTTT
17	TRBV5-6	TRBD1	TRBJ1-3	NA	CASSFVPTGAKGNTIYF	TGTGCCAGCAGCTTTGTCCCGACAGGGGCGAAAGGAAACACCATATATTTT
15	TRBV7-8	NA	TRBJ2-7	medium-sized	CASSLRRGHYYEQYF	TGTGCCAGCAGCTTAAGGCGGGGGCACTACTACGAGCAGTACTTC
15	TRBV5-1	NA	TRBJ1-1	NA	CASSLDSAVNTEAFF	TGCGCCAGCAGCTTGGACAGCGCCGTGAACACTGAAGCTTTCTTT
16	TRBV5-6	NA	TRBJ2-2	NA	CASSLSYGVYTGELFF	TGTGCCAGCAGCTTATCCTACGGGGTTTACACCGGGGAGCTGTTTTTT
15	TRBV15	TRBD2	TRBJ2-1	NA	CATSRPMTSSNEQFF	TGTGCCACCAGCAGACCTATGACTAGCAGCAATGAGCAGTTCTTC
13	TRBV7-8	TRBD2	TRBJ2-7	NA	CASSPGGTYEQYF	TGTGCCAGCAGCCCCGGGGGGACTTACGAGCAGTACTTC
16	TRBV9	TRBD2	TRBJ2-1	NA	CASSPRLAGGLNEQFF	TGTGCCAGCAGCCCGAGACTAGCGGGAGGGCTCAATGAGCAGTTCTTC
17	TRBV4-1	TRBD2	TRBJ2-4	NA	CASSQTHPVGSGRREYF	TGCGCCAGCAGCCAGACCCACCCTGTGGGTAGCGGGAGACGTGAGTACTTC
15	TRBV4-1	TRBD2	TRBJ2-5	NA	CASSPIEAGDETQYF	TGCGCCAGCAGCCCTATCGAAGCGGGAGATGAGACCCAGTACTTC
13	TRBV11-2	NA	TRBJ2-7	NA	CASSPAPWYEQYF	TGTGCCAGCAGCCCCGCCCCGTGGTACGAGCAGTACTTC
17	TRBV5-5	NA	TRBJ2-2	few	CASSLAIRRIVGGELFF	TGTGCCAGCAGCTTGGCCATTAGACGGATCGTGGGCGGGGAGCTGTTTTTT
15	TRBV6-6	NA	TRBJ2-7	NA	CASSYVGLSVGEQYF	TGTGCCAGCAGTTACGTGGGCCTCTCGGTGGGAGAGCAGTACTTC
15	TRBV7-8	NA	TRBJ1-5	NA	CASSLAGVSNQPQHF	TGTGCCAGCAGCTTAGCGGGGGTTAGCAATCAGCCCCAGCATTTT
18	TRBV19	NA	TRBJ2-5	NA	CASSISVVRTEDQETQYF	TGTGCCAGTAGTATATCGGTCGTTCGGACAGAGGACCAAGAGACCCAGTACTTC
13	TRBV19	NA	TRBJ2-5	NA	CASSIRASVDQYF	TGTGCCAGCAGTATCAGGGCTAGCGTGGACCAGTACTTC
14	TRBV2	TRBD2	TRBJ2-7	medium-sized	CASTVGAGVGEQYF	TGTGCCAGCACCGTCGGAGCGGGAGTCGGGGAGCAGTACTTC
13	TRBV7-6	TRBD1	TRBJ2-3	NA	CASSEQGIDTQYF	TGTGCCAGCAGCGAACAGGGGATAGATACGCAGTATTTT
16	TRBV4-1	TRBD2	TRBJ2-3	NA	CASSQDRGRVTDTQYF	TGCGCCAGCAGCCAAGATCGCGGGAGGGTAACAGATACGCAGTATTTT
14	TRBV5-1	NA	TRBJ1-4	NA	CASSPVGTNEKLFF	TGCGCCAGCAGCCCCGTTGGGACTAATGAAAAACTGTTTTTT
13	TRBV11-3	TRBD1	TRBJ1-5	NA	CASSWTGDQPQHF	TGTGCCAGCAGCTGGACAGGGGATCAGCCCCAGCATTTT
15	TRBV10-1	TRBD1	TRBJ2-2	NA	CASSESDRDTGELFF	TGCGCCAGCAGTGAGTCGGACAGGGACACCGGGGAGCTGTTTTTT
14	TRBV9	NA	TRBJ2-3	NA	CASSDGTSTDTQYF	TGTGCCAGCAGCGATGGGACTAGCACAGATACGCAGTATTTT
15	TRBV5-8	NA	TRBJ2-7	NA	CASSSGGVGVYEQYF	TGTGCCAGCAGCTCGGGTGGAGTTGGGGTCTACGAGCAGTACTTC
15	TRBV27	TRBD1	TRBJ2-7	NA	CASSLSTGWGYEQYF	TGTGCCAGCAGTTTATCGACAGGGTGGGGATACGAGCAGTACTTC
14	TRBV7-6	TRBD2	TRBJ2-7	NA	CASSSQRESHEQYF	TGTGCCAGCAGCTCACAGCGGGAGTCCCACGAGCAGTACTTC
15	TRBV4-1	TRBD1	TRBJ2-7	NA	CATSPATGEGHEQSF	TGCGCCACCAGCCCAGCGACAGGGGAAGGCCACGAGCAGTCCTTC
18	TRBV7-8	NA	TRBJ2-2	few	CASSLGLGAPLYTGELFF	TGTGCCAGCAGTCTGGGATTGGGCGCCCCCTTATACACCGGGGAGCTGTTTTTT
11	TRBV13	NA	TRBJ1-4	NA	CASSNDEKLFF	TGTGCCAGCAGCAACGATGAAAAACTGTTTTTT
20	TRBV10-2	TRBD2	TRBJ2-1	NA	CASSFRGTTYNGDAYNEQFF	TGCGCCAGCAGTTTTCGTGGGACTACCTACAACGGAGATGCCTACAATGAGCAGTTCTTC
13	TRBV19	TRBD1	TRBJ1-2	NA	CASSMGQVNGYTF	TGTGCCAGTAGTATGGGACAGGTGAATGGCTACACCTTC
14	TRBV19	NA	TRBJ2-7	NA	CASSAAGSLDEQYF	TGTGCCAGTAGTGCCGCGGGTTCGTTGGACGAGCAGTACTTC
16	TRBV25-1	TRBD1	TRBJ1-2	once	CASSEPLTTGNYGYTF	TGTGCCAGCAGTGAACCCCTGACGACAGGGAACTATGGCTACACCTTC
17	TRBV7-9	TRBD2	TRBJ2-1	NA	CASSLVPLAEEGNEQFF	TGTGCCAGCAGCTTAGTCCCCCTAGCGGAAGAGGGCAATGAGCAGTTCTTC
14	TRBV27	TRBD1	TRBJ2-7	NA	CASSLRDSPYEQYF	TGTGCCAGCAGTTTAAGGGACAGCCCCTACGAGCAGTACTTC
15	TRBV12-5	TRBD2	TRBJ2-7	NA	CASGLGLAGTYEQYF	TGTGCTAGTGGTTTGGGGCTAGCGGGGACCTACGAGCAGTACTTC
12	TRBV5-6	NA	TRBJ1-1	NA	CASSLGVSEAFF	TGTGCCAGCAGCCTCGGGGTCAGCGAAGCTTTCTTT